Described below is a single T cell receptor (beta chain) sequence and its context. This record belongs to a study of Ad26.COV2.S vaccination and SARS-CoV-2 variants. Study-wide context: The COV1001 Ad26.COV2.S trial arm included the donor.

The V gene lost 5 bases and the J gene lost 4 bases, with 18 bases spanning the gap. Germline CDR1 and CDR2: GTSNPN and SVGIG (reference sequence). There are 15 residues in the CDR3. TCRdb's copy holds only in-frame clones and misses some; the assay was immunoSEQ multiplex PCR. The sample carries about 480,000 clones, 87% recorded once. Documented treatment: some 19 received Ad26.COV2.S at low or high dose, single or two shots; 5 received placebo; per-sample allocation not given. Sampling was performed 63 days after the first vaccine or placebo injection. The sequencing here drew on peripheral blood, taken in a trial of Ad26.COV2.S vaccine versus placebo. This TCR was sampled from a person between 18 and 60 years old who received the Ad26.COV2.S COVID-19 vaccine or a placebo. This chain links TRBV30 with TRBJ1-5; D gene unclear. The CDR3 loop is CAWAAPGNLNQPQHF. The CDR3 nucleotides read TGTGCCTGGGCAGCTCCCGGGAACTTAAATCAGCCCCAGCATTTT.